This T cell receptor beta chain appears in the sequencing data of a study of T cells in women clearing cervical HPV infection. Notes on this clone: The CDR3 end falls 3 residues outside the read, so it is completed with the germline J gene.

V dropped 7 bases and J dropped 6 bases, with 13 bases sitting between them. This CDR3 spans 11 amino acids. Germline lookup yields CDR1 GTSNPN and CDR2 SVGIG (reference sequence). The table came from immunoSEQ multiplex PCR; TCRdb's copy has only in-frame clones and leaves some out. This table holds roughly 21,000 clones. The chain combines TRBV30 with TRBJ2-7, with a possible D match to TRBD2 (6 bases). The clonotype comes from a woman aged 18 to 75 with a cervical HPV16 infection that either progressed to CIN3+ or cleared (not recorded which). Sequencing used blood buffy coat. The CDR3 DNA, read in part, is TGTGCCTTCCAAGCGGGTATCGAG. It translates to CAFQAGIE. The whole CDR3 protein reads CAFQAGIEQYF.